These T cell receptor beta chains were read from a single sample in a study of blood T cell repertoires in COVID-19. Repertoires were generated with immunoSEQ multiplex PCR, while TCRdb's copy carries only in-frame clones and drops some. The repertoire has over 150,000 clones, roughly 85% of them found once; the top ten carry 6.2%. The sequencing sample was made of PBMCs or T cells enriched from blood (not recorded which). All receptors derive from a middle-aged man who had recovered from COVID-19. Both conserved end residues are part of each CDR3. Each record gives: CDR3 protein, D gene, J gene, V gene. A D gene is named only where the DNA matches it firmly.

cdr3_aa: CASSEIEGAGSPLHF; d_call: TRBD1; j_call: TRBJ1-6; v_call: TRBV2
cdr3_aa: CASSVRLAADNEQFF; d_call: TRBD2; j_call: TRBJ2-1; v_call: TRBV9
cdr3_aa: CASSSGTVREQYF; d_call: .; j_call: TRBJ2-7; v_call: TRBV28
cdr3_aa: CASSLLGRTAGNEQFF; d_call: .; j_call: TRBJ2-1; v_call: TRBV28
cdr3_aa: CASSYSPVTQYF; d_call: .; j_call: TRBJ2-5; v_call: TRBV11-2
cdr3_aa: CASSFVTGGTGELFF; d_call: .; j_call: TRBJ2-2; v_call: TRBV7-8
cdr3_aa: CASGRRDSTSSTDTQYF; d_call: .; j_call: TRBJ2-3; v_call: TRBV27
cdr3_aa: CASGTGGGNTEAFF; d_call: TRBD1; j_call: TRBJ1-1; v_call: TRBV6-4
cdr3_aa: CASSFGQGEKLFF; d_call: .; j_call: TRBJ1-4; v_call: TRBV27
cdr3_aa: CASSSTGTGYNSPLHF; d_call: TRBD1; j_call: TRBJ1-6; v_call: TRBV7-6
cdr3_aa: CASSSGSSSRDEQFF; d_call: TRBD2; j_call: TRBJ2-1; v_call: TRBV2
cdr3_aa: CASSGRMGGGSYNEQFF; d_call: TRBD2; j_call: TRBJ2-1; v_call: TRBV18
cdr3_aa: CASSQDPVRDNEQYF; d_call: .; j_call: TRBJ2-7; v_call: TRBV3-1/TRBV3-2
cdr3_aa: CASSDRGGANVLTF; d_call: .; j_call: TRBJ2-6; v_call: TRBV6-4
cdr3_aa: CASSPNMDTEAFF; d_call: .; j_call: TRBJ1-1; v_call: TRBV11-3
cdr3_aa: CATGQGQFGYTF; d_call: TRBD1; j_call: TRBJ1-2; v_call: TRBV19
cdr3_aa: CASREQTNTEAFF; d_call: .; j_call: TRBJ1-1; v_call: TRBV5-1
cdr3_aa: CASSGRDRFSYEQYF; d_call: .; j_call: TRBJ2-7; v_call: TRBV25-1
cdr3_aa: CAWSWDPGQTNEKLFF; d_call: TRBD1; j_call: TRBJ1-4; v_call: TRBV30
cdr3_aa: CSASALDTSYEQYF; d_call: .; j_call: TRBJ2-7; v_call: TRBV20-1
cdr3_aa: CASSPPGQGYYGYTF; d_call: TRBD1; j_call: TRBJ1-2; v_call: TRBV27
cdr3_aa: CATRPGQVGEQYF; d_call: TRBD1; j_call: TRBJ2-7; v_call: TRBV28
cdr3_aa: CASRRTVNTEAFF; d_call: .; j_call: TRBJ1-1; v_call: TRBV6-4
cdr3_aa: CASSQDPGGKGNEQFF; d_call: .; j_call: TRBJ2-1; v_call: TRBV4-1
cdr3_aa: CASSLRTPRSTDTQYF; d_call: .; j_call: TRBJ2-3; v_call: TRBV5-1
cdr3_aa: CASSLDGMGREQYF; d_call: .; j_call: TRBJ2-7; v_call: TRBV5-1
cdr3_aa: CASRSGQGRDEKLFF; d_call: TRBD1; j_call: TRBJ1-4; v_call: TRBV28
cdr3_aa: CATSKGQGVAAELFF; d_call: TRBD1; j_call: TRBJ2-2; v_call: TRBV15
cdr3_aa: CASSTGRSNQPQHF; d_call: .; j_call: TRBJ1-5; v_call: TRBV27
cdr3_aa: CASSPRDFAGEQFF; d_call: .; j_call: TRBJ2-1; v_call: TRBV5-5
cdr3_aa: CASSPEQGRFQPQHF; d_call: .; j_call: TRBJ1-5; v_call: TRBV18
cdr3_aa: CASSLGQATEAFF; d_call: .; j_call: TRBJ1-1; v_call: TRBV5-6
cdr3_aa: CASLAGGLLAKNIQYF; d_call: TRBD2; j_call: TRBJ2-4; v_call: TRBV19
cdr3_aa: CASSLRGLGTEAFF; d_call: .; j_call: TRBJ1-1; v_call: TRBV5-8
cdr3_aa: CASRGGQFASTDTQYF; d_call: .; j_call: TRBJ2-3; v_call: TRBV27
cdr3_aa: CATSPTGYNQPQHF; d_call: .; j_call: TRBJ1-5; v_call: TRBV15
cdr3_aa: CASSPKAGGSRDTEAFF; d_call: TRBD1; j_call: TRBJ1-1; v_call: TRBV7-6
cdr3_aa: CASSEGGQSSYNSPLHF; d_call: TRBD1; j_call: TRBJ1-6; v_call: TRBV9
cdr3_aa: CASSFLLPDSSHGYTF; d_call: .; j_call: TRBJ1-2; v_call: TRBV27
cdr3_aa: CASSLEGHRGEKLFF; d_call: .; j_call: TRBJ1-4; v_call: TRBV5-8
cdr3_aa: CSASSSASAYNEQFF; d_call: .; j_call: TRBJ2-1; v_call: TRBV20-1
cdr3_aa: CAGSAGGLNQPQHF; d_call: TRBD1; j_call: TRBJ1-5; v_call: TRBV30
cdr3_aa: CASSDRGNQPQHF; d_call: TRBD1; j_call: TRBJ1-5; v_call: TRBV28
cdr3_aa: CASSSDRVSSNQPQHF; d_call: TRBD1; j_call: TRBJ1-5; v_call: TRBV19
cdr3_aa: CAIRNTTYEQYF; d_call: .; j_call: TRBJ2-7; v_call: TRBV10-3
cdr3_aa: CATDRGASGSTRNEQFF; d_call: .; j_call: TRBJ2-1; v_call: TRBV5-8
cdr3_aa: CASSLVVEETQYF; d_call: .; j_call: TRBJ2-5; v_call: TRBV12-3/TRBV12-4
cdr3_aa: CASSLGRERVPEAFF; d_call: .; j_call: TRBJ1-1; v_call: TRBV13
cdr3_aa: CASSFSGGGYNEQFF; d_call: TRBD2; j_call: TRBJ2-1; v_call: TRBV7-2